The rows below give T cell receptor beta chains drawn from one sample of a study of neurological immune-mediated disorders. Each CDR3 protein gets one entry after TCRdb re-called the 5' RACE reads with MiXCR. The sample holds around 66,000 distinct CDR3 sequences, 5.2% seen once. Sequenced sample: PBMCs. Source of these receptors: a woman aged 25 to 39 with multiple sclerosis. Each CDR3 is given with its conserved first and last residue. Each record gives: J gene, CDR3 length, clone size, V gene, D gene, CDR3 DNA, CDR3 protein. The D gene is left open where the match is weak. Only part of the rows carry a size: once, few, many, or a class if the clone is expanded.

TRBJ1-5 13 many TRBV6-1 TRBD1 TGTGCCAGCAGCAGGGGGCAGGAACAGCCCCAGCATTTT CASSRGQEQPQHF
TRBJ2-7 15 few TRBV9 . TGTGCCAGCAGCGTAGGGGTACAGGGTGTCTACGAGCAGTACTTC CASSVGVQGVYEQYF
TRBJ2-1 10 many TRBV7-9 . TGTGCCAGCAGTATCGAGCAGCAGTTCTTC CASSIEQQFF
TRBJ2-1 15 few TRBV7-6 TRBD1 TGTGCCAGCAGCTTAGAGGGACAGGGTTTCGGTGAGCAGTTCTTC CASSLEGQGFGEQFF
TRBJ1-5 13 many TRBV7-2 TRBD1 TGTGCCAGCAGCAGACAGGGCCATCAGCCCCAGCATTTT CASSRQGHQPQHF
TRBJ1-5 15 many TRBV10-3 . TGTGCCATCAGTGCCGAGACAAAGGGTAATCAGCCCCAGCATTTT CAISAETKGNQPQHF
TRBJ2-3 14 many TRBV15 TRBD2 TGTGCCACCAGCGGTAGCGGGGGAGGAGATACGCAGTATTTT CATSGSGGGDTQYF
TRBJ1-1 15 many TRBV5-1 . TGCGCCAGCAGCTTGGGGGAAAGGGCGAACACTGAAGCTTTCTTT CASSLGERANTEAFF
TRBJ2-3 18 many TRBV5-6 TRBD2 TGTGCCAGCAGCCACCCGACGGGGGGTGAGGGTGGCACAGATACGCAGTATTTT CASSHPTGGEGGTDTQYF
TRBJ2-3 15 many TRBV7-2 . TGTGCCAGCAGCTTAAGGGCAGGTAGCACAGATACGCAGTATTTT CASSLRAGSTDTQYF
TRBJ1-3 13 . TRBV5-6 TRBD1 TGTGCCAGCAGAGGGACAGGCGGAAACACCATATATTTT CASRGTGGNTIYF
TRBJ2-7 16 few TRBV7-3 . TGTGCCAGCAGCTTAATCTGGGACTTCCCCTCCTACGAGCAGTACTTC CASSLIWDFPSYEQYF
TRBJ1-6 14 . TRBV6-5 . TGTGCCAGCAGAGCCGGGGGAGGTAGTTCACCCCTCCACTTT CASRAGGGSSPLHF
TRBJ1-5 16 . TRBV2 TRBD1 TGTGCCAGCACCCTGTCCCGGGACAGGGTCGGTCAGCCCCAGAATTTT CASTLSRDRVGQPQNF
TRBJ2-6 14 few TRBV29-1 . TGCAGCGTTGTGTTACCCTCTGGGGCCAAAGTCCTGACTTTC CSVVLPSGAKVLTF
TRBJ2-3 14 many TRBV7-3 . TGTGCCAGCAGCCCGGGGGGCTCCCCAGATACGCAGTATTTT CASSPGGSPDTQYF
TRBJ2-7 13 many TRBV20-1 TRBD1 TGCAGTGCTAGAAGGGGGCGAGACTACGAGCAGTACTTC CSARRGRDYEQYF
TRBJ1-5 17 many TRBV4-2 . TGTGCCAGCAGCCAAGATTCGGGCCAGAATAGCAATCAGCCCCAGCATTTT CASSQDSGQNSNQPQHF
TRBJ1-4 14 many TRBV15 . TGTGCCACCAGCAGAACCCACGGGAGTGAAAAACTGTTTTTT CATSRTHGSEKLFF
TRBJ1-2 15 many TRBV5-1 TRBD1 TGCGCCAGCCGCCTGGATGATAAGGGGGCAAGTGGCTACACCTTC CASRLDDKGASGYTF
TRBJ1-6 14 many TRBV7-9 TRBD1 TGTGCCAGCAGCCTCGGACAGGGGTCATCACCCCTCCACTTT CASSLGQGSSPLHF
TRBJ2-3 14 many TRBV20-1 TRBD2 TGCAGTGCTAGAGCTGCGGGGGGTACAGATACGCAGTATTTT CSARAAGGTDTQYF
TRBJ2-7 11 many TRBV5-6 . TGTGCCAGCAGCGTTGGGGTCGAGCAGTACTTC CASSVGVEQYF
TRBJ2-5 15 few TRBV28 . TGTGCCAGCAGTTTATTTCGGGCAGACCAAGAGACCCAGTACTTC CASSLFRADQETQYF
TRBJ1-6 12 . TRBV4-1 . TGCGCCAGCAGCCTCACAAATTCACCCCTCAACTTT CASSLTNSPLNF
TRBJ1-2 12 many TRBV12-3/TRBV12-4 . TGTGCCAGCAGTTTATATCTGTCCGGCTACACCTTC CASSLYLSGYTF
TRBJ2-7 18 . TRBV3-1 . TGTGCCAGCCCGCCTACCAGGGAACAGGGCCCCTTGTTTTACGAGCAGTACTTC CASPPTREQGPLFYEQYF
TRBJ2-1 15 . TRBV5-6 TRBD2 TGTGCCAGCGGCCGAGCGGGGAGCTCCTACAATGAGCAGTTCTTC CASGRAGSSYNEQFF